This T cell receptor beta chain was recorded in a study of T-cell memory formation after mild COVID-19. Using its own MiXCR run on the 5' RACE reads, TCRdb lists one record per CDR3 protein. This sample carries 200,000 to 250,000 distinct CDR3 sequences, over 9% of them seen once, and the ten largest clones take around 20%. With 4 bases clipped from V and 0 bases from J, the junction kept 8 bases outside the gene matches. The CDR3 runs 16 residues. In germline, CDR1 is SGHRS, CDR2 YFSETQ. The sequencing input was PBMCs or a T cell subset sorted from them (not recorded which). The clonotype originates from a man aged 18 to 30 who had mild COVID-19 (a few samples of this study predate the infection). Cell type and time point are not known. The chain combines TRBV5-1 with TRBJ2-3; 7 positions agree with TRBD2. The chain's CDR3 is CASSRQPSGSTDTQYF. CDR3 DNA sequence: TGCGCCAGCAGCAGGCAACCTAGCGGAAGCACAGATACGCAGTATTTT.